These T cell receptor beta chains were read from a single sample in a study of cytomegalovirus exposure and HLA in healthy donors. Libraries were prepared by immunoSEQ multiplex PCR; TCRdb keeps only in-frame clonotypes and omits some of them. The sample records about 130,000 clones, around 86% being singletons. Material: PBMCs. The source is a man aged 18-30 years in good health and CMV-seronegative. CDR3s leave out the opening cysteine and the closing phenylalanine or tryptophan. Fields, in order: V gene, CDR3 protein.

v_gene: TRBV28; CDR3aa: ASSEQGPNTGELF
v_gene: TRBV6-4; CDR3aa: ASSARQGNTEAF
v_gene: TRBV4-3; CDR3aa: ASSEAGHQQF
v_gene: TRBV7-9; CDR3aa: ASSSGRFGGVEETQY
v_gene: TRBV6-5; CDR3aa: ASSYAEATNTGELF
v_gene: TRBV28; CDR3aa: ATRSSYNSPLH
v_gene: TRBV14; CDR3aa: ASRRQGPASPLH
v_gene: TRBV6-5; CDR3aa: ASQGGYGYT
v_gene: TRBV6-6; CDR3aa: ASSYGGQGSQPQH
v_gene: TRBV7-2; CDR3aa: ASSFAGGADAEAF
v_gene: TRBV18; CDR3aa: ASSRAETQY
v_gene: TRBV12-5; CDR3aa: ASGLKDRGNSPLH
v_gene: TRBV9; CDR3aa: ASSPPRGGHYNEQF
v_gene: TRBV19; CDR3aa: ASMGTDRYEKLF
v_gene: TRBV30; CDR3aa: AWSMANEQF
v_gene: TRBV7-9; CDR3aa: ASSSGTGYHNEQF
v_gene: TRBV30; CDR3aa: AWGRESGNTIY
v_gene: TRBV4-1; CDR3aa: ASSQHTGVSEAF
v_gene: TRBV29-1; CDR3aa: SVVWTGVVLYGYT
v_gene: TRBV2; CDR3aa: ASKGGAGNTEAF
v_gene: TRBV5-5; CDR3aa: ASSLEDTGYEQY
v_gene: TRBV7-9; CDR3aa: ASRLGGTEAF
v_gene: TRBV27; CDR3aa: ASTPDNSGLTDTQY
v_gene: TRBV28; CDR3aa: ASSASTSNGYT
v_gene: TRBV7-9; CDR3aa: ASSLGQNNYGYT
v_gene: TRBV27; CDR3aa: ASSFLSGTTKETQY
v_gene: TRBV19; CDR3aa: ASSISGPMNTEAF